This entry features one T cell receptor (beta chain) sequence. There is no known antigen for this receptor. Base-call qualities are not available, and no considerably larger clone is one nucleotide away. This same CDR3 is encoded by further DNA sequences in the sample. This entry comes from a study of Ad26.COV2.S vaccination and SARS-CoV-2 variants (dated by TCRdb to the early 2020s). In the study overall: Donors in the vaccine arm were drawn from COV1001, a phase I-IIa trial of Ad26.COV2.S in healthy adults that was multicentre, randomized, double-blind and placebo-controlled. A total of roughly 32 samples were included in the TCR-sequenced set, comprising around 19 Ad26.COV2.S vaccine recipients, 5 placebo recipients and 8 SARS-CoV-2 convalescent individuals. The specificity and breadth of SARS-CoV-2-reactive T cell receptors after Ad26.COV2.S vaccination were assessed by TCRbeta repertoire sequencing. Trial participants were randomized into five groups of five, in which low-dose or high-dose Ad26.COV2.S was given once or twice, or placebo was given on both occasions. Investigators remained blinded to trial group allocation during experiments and outcome assessment. Ad26.COV2.S was administered intramuscularly at 5 x 10^10 or 1 x 10^11 viral particles, either as a single shot or as two shots given 56 days apart. The paper as a whole reports these results and caveats: After vaccination, substantial breadth of spike-specific CD8+ and CD4+ T cell responses was reported. The authors noted that total T cell responses may have been underestimated by the TCR breadth and depth analyses. Compared with placebo recipients, Ad26.COV2.S recipients showed higher spike-specific TCR breadth (P = 0.0014). Non-spike TCR breadth was comparable between vaccine and placebo recipients, consistent with the vaccine containing only spike. Comparing responses between vaccine doses or regimens was not something the study was powered to do.

TCRbeta CDR3 regions were sequenced with the immunoSEQ Assay. After extraction, genomic DNA underwent amplification by bias-controlled multiplex PCR, followed by high-throughput sequencing. The original methods were these. To quantify the absolute abundance of every unique TCRbeta CDR3 region, sequences were collapsed and filtered. T cell fraction was estimated by normalization of TCRbeta template counts to usable DNA, with usable DNA being measured through amplification of reference genes present in all nucleated cells. Repertoire TCRs were annotated as SARS-CoV-2-specific when V gene, CDR3 amino acid sequence and J gene were exactly matched to a known reactive TCR set. The reference SARS-CoV-2 TCR set was obtained from MIRA and was filtered for enrichment in COVID-19-positive ImmuneCODE repertoires, whereby public or cross-reactive TCRs were removed. Using the MIRA antigens, annotated TCRs were further analysed by specific ORF or by position within an ORF. Breadth was defined as the number of annotated unique rearrangements divided by the total number of unique productive rearrangements, and depth was defined as the summed frequency of the annotated unique rearrangements. TCR breadth was compared between groups using two-sided Wilcoxon rank-sum tests. In TCRdb, the immuneACCESS table is reduced to in-frame sequences with V and J assigned. These tables do not hold every clone; where another copy was compared, an unresolved V gene accounts for under half, and the others remain unexplained. That table furnishes V, J and clone size, whereas the DNA furnished D and trimming. For this sample the table gives about 400,000 clones, of which 89% were detected only once. About 1.9% of the sample belongs to the ten largest clones.

Taken with the paper, the label for treatment or condition translates to: around 19 received Ad26.COV2.S at low or high dose, single or two shots; 5 received placebo; per-sample allocation not given. For vaccine and placebo recipients, repertoires were sequenced using samples collected on day 63 after the first injection. In Cohort 1b, some 25 adults aged 18-55 years were enrolled at a single site in Boston, USA, between 29 July and 7 August 2020. Ad26.COV2.S was a replication-incompetent adenovirus type 26 vector expressing a prefusion-stabilized SARS-CoV-2 spike protein from the original Wuhan strain. This sequence originates from a person aged 18-60 years who received the Ad26.COV2.S COVID-19 vaccine or a placebo. Sequencing used peripheral blood, obtained in a trial of Ad26.COV2.S vaccine versus placebo.

Here the CDR3 is given as CASSPTGAGANVLTF. Read as DNA, the sequence is TGTGCCAGCAGTCCTACAGGGGCTGGGGCCAACGTCCTGACTTTC. This chain joins TRBV28 to TRBJ2-6, and 7 junctional nucleotides match TRBD1. Its CDR3 holds 15 amino acids, cysteine through phenylalanine. Kept here is only the CDR3 DNA, which spans 45 bases and is read in frame from base 1. V has 5 bases trimmed and J has 2 bases trimmed; junction bases matching no gene number 3. CDR1 and CDR2 are read off the germline V gene as MDHEN and SYDVKM.